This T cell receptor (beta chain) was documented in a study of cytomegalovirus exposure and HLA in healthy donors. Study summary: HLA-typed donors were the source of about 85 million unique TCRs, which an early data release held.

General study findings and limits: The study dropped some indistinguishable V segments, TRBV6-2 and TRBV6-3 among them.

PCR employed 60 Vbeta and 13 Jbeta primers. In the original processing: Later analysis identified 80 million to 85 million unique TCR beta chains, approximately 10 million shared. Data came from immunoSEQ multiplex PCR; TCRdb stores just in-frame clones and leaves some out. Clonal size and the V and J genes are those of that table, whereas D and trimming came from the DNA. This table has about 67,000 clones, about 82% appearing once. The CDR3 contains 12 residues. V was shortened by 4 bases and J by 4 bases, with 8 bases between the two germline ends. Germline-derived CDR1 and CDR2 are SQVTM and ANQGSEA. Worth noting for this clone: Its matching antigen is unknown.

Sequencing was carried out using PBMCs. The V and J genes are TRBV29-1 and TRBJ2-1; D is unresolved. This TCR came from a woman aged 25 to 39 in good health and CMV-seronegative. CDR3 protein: CSVGLQYNEQFF. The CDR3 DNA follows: TGCAGCGTTGGACTCCAGTACAATGAGCAGTTCTTC.